These 10 T cell receptor beta chains originate from one sample sequenced in a study of blood T cell repertoires in COVID-19. Only in-frame clones appear in the TCRdb table, and some are missing; sequencing was by immunoSEQ multiplex PCR. The table shows under 35,000 clones, with 85% occurring only once. Sample: peripheral blood. The receptors derive from a human donor in a cohort sampled during active COVID-19.

This clone was found a few times. The chain uses TRBV2 and TRBJ2-7; D call uncertain. The CDR3 runs to 13 residues. Trimming pared 4 bases from V and 3 bases from J, leaving 10 bases between. Germline values: CDR1 SNHLY, CDR2 FYNNEI. DNA of the CDR3: TGTGCCAGCAGTGGGGTGGGCGACTACGAGCAGTACTTC. Encoded protein: CASSGVGDYEQYF.

The chain couples TRBV5-1 to TRBJ2-5; 8 positions agree with TRBD2. Trimming took 2 bases from V and 2 from J; bases not matched to a gene: 5. Germline CDR1 and CDR2: SGHRS and YFSETQ. The CDR3 totals 15 residues. CDR3 DNA: TGCGCCAGCAGCTTTAGCGGGAACCCACAAGAGACCCAGTACTTC. Translating it yields CASSFSGNPQETQYF.

The chain recombines TRBV12-3 or TRBV12-4 with TRBJ2-1; D remains ambiguous. V lost 4 bases, J lost 9 bases, and 13 bases lay in between. The CDR3 extends over 13 amino acids. In DNA, the CDR3 is TGTGCCAGCAGTTCGCGAACCGGGTCTGAGCAGTTCTTC. Translated, it gives CASSSRTGSEQFF.

This chain uses TRBV6-5 with TRBJ1-2, with 12 nucleotides matching TRBD1. The CDR3 runs 16 residues. Germline V gives CDR1 MNHEY, CDR2 SVGAGI. V shed 2 bases, J shed 4 bases, and the junction held 5 bases outside the gene matches. Here the CDR3 reads CASSYGTGGRSYGYTF. The DNA of the CDR3 is TGTGCCAGCAGTTACGGGACAGGGGGCCGCTCCTATGGCTACACCTTC.

In its sample, this clone was seen a few times. The rearrangement links TRBV6-4 to TRBJ2-3; D perhaps matches TRBD2 (7 bases). This CDR3 spans 14 amino acids. Germline CDR1 is MRHNA and CDR2 is SNTAGT. Trimming cost V 4 bases and J 4 bases, with 12 bases left between them. This CDR3 is CASSAGGSADTQYF. DNA of the CDR3: TGTGCCAGCAGTGCGGGGGGCTCGGCAGATACGCAGTATTTT.

The chain uses TRBV4-1 and TRBJ1-6, with TRBD1 identical over 9 bases. This CDR3 is built from 16 residues. The junction had 12 bases not matched to a gene; V was cut back by 6 bases and J by 9 bases. Germline V gene data show CDR1 as MGHRA and CDR2 as YSYEKL. CDR3 nucleotides: TGCGCCAGCAGTCCAGAACAGGGGGCGCTTAGTTCACCCCTCCACTTT. It codes for CASSPEQGALSSPLHF.

The chain has TRBV6-6 and TRBJ1-2; D might be TRBD1 (6 bases). Germline V gives CDR1 MNHNY, CDR2 SVGAGI (reference sequence). The V and J ends lost 6 bases and 7 bases respectively, with 9 bases between them. The CDR3 is made up of 11 amino acids. The CDR3 loop is CASRQGLGYTF. For the CDR3, the DNA is TGTGCCAGCAGGCAGGGGCTTGGCTACACCTTC.

The sample holds a few counts of this clone. The rearrangement uses TRBV6-6 and TRBJ2-1; maybe TRBD1 (5 bases). V was cut by 6 bases and J by 7 bases, with 10 bases left in between. The CDR3 spans 12 residues. The germline V gene has CDR1 MNHNY and CDR2 SVGAGI (reference sequence). CDR3 bases: TGTGCCAGCAGCCCAGGGCGAAATGAGCAGTTCTTC. Amino acid sequence: CASSPGRNEQFF.

The rearrangement joins TRBV9 to TRBJ2-7, with D uncertain. This CDR3 is 13 amino acids long. Trimming shortened V by 0 bases and J by 1 base, and 5 bases separated the two germline ends. Germline assignment: CDR1 SGDLS and CDR2 YYNGEE. The CDR3 coding sequence is TGTGCCAGCAGCGTAGACGGGTCCTACGAGCAGTACTTC. Its translation: CASSVDGSYEQYF. The entire variable domain, with the rest obtained from reference TRBV9 and TRBJ2-7, is as follows: DSGVTQTPKHLITATGQRVTLRCSPRSGDLSVYWYQQSLDQGLQFLIQYYNGEERAKGNILERFSAQQFPDLHSELNLSSLELGDSALYFCASSVDGSYEQYFGPGTRLTVT.

The CDR3 DNA reads TGTGCCAGCAGAGGCGCAGGGGGCGTTGTGCAGTACTTC. Its protein is CASRGAGGVVQYF. The V and J genes are TRBV6-5 and TRBJ2-7; 8 bases fit TRBD1. The CDR3 sequence is 13 residues long. Germline V gene data show CDR1 as MNHEY and CDR2 as SVGAGI. V was pared by 6 bases and J by 9 bases, with 10 bases of the junction left unmatched.